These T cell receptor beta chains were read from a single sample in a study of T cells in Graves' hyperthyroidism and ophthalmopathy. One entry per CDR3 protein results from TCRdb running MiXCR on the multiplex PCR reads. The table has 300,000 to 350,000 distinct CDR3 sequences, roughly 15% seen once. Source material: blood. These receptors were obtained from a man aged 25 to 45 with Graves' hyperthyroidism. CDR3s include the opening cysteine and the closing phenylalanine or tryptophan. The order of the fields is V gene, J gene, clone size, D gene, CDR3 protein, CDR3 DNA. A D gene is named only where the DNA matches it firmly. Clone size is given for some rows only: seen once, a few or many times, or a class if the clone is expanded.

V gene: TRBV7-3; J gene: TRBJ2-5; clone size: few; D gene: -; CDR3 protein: CASSVQGGKETQYF; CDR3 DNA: TGTGCCAGCAGCGTCCAGGGTGGGAAAGAGACCCAGTACTTC
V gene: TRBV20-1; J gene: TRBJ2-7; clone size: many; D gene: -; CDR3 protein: CSAYNTRSSYEQYF; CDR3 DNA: TGCAGTGCTTACAACACAAGGAGCTCCTACGAGCAGTACTTC
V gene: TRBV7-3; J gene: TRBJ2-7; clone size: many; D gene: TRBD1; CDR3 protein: CASSSGTGAPYEQYF; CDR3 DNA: TGTGCCAGCAGTTCCGGGACAGGGGCCCCCTACGAGCAGTACTTC
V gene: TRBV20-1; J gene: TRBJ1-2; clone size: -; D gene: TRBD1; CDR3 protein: CSARVSTGDDYGYTF; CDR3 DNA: TGCAGTGCTAGAGTCTCCACAGGGGACGACTATGGCTACACCTTC
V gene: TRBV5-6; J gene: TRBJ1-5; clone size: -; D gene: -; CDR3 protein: CASSGALGNQPQHF; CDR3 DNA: TGTGCCAGCAGCGGGGCGTTAGGCAATCAGCCCCAGCATTTT
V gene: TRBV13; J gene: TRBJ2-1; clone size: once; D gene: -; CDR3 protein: CASSLERAGSNEQFF; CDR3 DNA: TGTGCCAGCAGCTTAGAGCGGGCAGGATCTAATGAGCAGTTCTTC
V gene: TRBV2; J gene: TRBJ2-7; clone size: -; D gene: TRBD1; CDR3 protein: CASGQGANYEQYF; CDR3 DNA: TGTGCCAGCGGGCAGGGGGCCAACTACGAGCAGTACTTC
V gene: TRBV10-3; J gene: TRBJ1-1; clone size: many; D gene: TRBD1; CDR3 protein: CAISGKGTANTEAFF; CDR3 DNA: TGTGCCATCAGTGGGAAGGGGACAGCGAACACTGAAGCTTTCTTT
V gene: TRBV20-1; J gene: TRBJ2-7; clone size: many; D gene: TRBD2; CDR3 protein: CSAYDWASGRGHEQYF; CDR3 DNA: TGCAGTGCTTACGACTGGGCTAGCGGGAGAGGCCACGAGCAGTACTTC
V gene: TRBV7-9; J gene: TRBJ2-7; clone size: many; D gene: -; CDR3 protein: CASSLAVIRGGNYEQYF; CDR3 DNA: TGTGCCAGCAGCTTAGCAGTTATTAGGGGTGGTAACTACGAGCAGTACTTC
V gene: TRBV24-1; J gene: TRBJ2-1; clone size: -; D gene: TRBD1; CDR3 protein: CATEGQGLGEQFF; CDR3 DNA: TGTGCCACCGAGGGACAGGGATTGGGTGAGCAGTTCTTC
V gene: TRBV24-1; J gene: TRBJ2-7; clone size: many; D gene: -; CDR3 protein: CATSDLLSANSYEQYF; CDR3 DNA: TGTGCCACCAGTGATTTGCTTAGTGCGAACTCCTACGAGCAGTACTTC
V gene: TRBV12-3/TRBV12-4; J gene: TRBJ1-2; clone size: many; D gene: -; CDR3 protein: CASSFYSDGYTF; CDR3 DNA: TGTGCCAGCAGTTTTTACTCGGACGGCTACACCTTC
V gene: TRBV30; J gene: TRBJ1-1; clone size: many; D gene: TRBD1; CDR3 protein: CAWSVQGGSEAFF; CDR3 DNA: TGTGCCTGGAGTGTACAAGGGGGCTCTGAAGCTTTCTTT
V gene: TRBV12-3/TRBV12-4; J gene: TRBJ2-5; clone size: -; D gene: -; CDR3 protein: CASSPRGEAQYF; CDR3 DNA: TGTGCCAGCAGTCCTCGGGGTGAGGCCCAGTACTTC
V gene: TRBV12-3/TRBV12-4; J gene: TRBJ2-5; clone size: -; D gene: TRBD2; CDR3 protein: CASRRLAGGPETQYF; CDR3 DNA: TGTGCCAGCAGGAGACTAGCGGGAGGGCCGGAGACCCAGTACTTC
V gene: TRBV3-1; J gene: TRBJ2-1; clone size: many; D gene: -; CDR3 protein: CASSQDRGSSYNEQFF; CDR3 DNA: TGTGCCAGCAGCCAAGATAGGGGGAGCTCCTACAATGAGCAGTTCTTC
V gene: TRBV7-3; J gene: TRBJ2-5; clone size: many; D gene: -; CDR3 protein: CASSPTGLQETQYF; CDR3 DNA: TGTGCCAGCAGTCCCACAGGGCTTCAGGAGACCCAGTACTTC
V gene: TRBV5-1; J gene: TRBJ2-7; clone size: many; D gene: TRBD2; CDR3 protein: CASSKSSGSYEQYF; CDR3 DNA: TGCGCCAGCAGCAAGTCTAGCGGGAGTTACGAGCAGTACTTC
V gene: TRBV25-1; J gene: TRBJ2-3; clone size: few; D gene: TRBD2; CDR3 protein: CASSEYPLAGGHIDTQYF; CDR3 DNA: TGTGCCAGCAGTGAATACCCTTTAGCGGGAGGGCATATAGATACGCAGTATTTT
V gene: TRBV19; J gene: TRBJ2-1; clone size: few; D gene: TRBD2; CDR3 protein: CASSMIRGGEQFF; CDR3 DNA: TGTGCCAGTAGTATGATCCGGGGGGGGGAGCAGTTCTTC
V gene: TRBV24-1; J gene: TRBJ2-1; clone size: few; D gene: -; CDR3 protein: CAIHNEQFF; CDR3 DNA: TGTGCCATTCACAATGAGCAGTTCTTC
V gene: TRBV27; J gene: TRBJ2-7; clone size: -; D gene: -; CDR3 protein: CASSLPPLYEQYF; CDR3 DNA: TGTGCCAGCAGTTTACCCCCTCTCTACGAGCAGTACTTC
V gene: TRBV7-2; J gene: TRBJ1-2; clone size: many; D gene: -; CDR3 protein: CASSQAVGPYGYTF; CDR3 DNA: TGTGCCAGCAGCCAAGCAGTGGGGCCCTATGGCTACACCTTC
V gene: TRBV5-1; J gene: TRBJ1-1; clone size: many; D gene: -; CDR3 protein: CASSLERNTEAFF; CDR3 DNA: TGCGCCAGCAGCCTAGAGAGGAACACTGAAGCTTTCTTT
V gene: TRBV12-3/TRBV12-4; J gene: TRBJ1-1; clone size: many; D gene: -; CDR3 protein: CASSPQQNTEAFF; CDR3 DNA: TGTGCCAGCAGCCCACAGCAGAACACTGAAGCTTTCTTT
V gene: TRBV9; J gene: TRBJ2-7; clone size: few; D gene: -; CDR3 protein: CASSSRDTSYEQYF; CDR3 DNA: TGTGCCAGCAGCTCACGGGACACCTCCTACGAGCAGTACTTC
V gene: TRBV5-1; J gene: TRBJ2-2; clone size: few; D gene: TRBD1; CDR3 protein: CASSPAGQGEGWGELFF; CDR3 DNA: TGCGCCAGCAGCCCAGCCGGACAGGGAGAAGGATGGGGGGAGCTGTTTTTT
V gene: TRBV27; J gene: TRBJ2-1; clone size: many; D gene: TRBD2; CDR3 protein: CASGEGAGGLDEQFF; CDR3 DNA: TGTGCCAGCGGCGAGGGAGCGGGAGGACTCGATGAGCAGTTCTTC
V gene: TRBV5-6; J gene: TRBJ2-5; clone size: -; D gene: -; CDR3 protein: CASSFRQTQETQYF; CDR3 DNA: TGTGCCAGCAGCTTCAGACAGACCCAAGAGACCCAGTACTTC
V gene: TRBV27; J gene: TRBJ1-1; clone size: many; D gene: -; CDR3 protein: CASSSSWHTEAFF; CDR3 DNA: TGTGCCAGCAGTTCCTCCTGGCACACTGAAGCTTTCTTT
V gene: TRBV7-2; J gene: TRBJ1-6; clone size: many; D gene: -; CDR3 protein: CASSLRGGTSPLHF; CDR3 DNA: TGTGCCAGCAGCTTAAGGGGGGGGACCTCACCCCTCCACTTT
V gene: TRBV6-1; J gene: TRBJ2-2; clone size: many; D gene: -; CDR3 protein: CASSYAGTGELFF; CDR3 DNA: TGTGCCAGCAGTTACGCTGGCACCGGGGAGCTGTTTTTT